What follows are 8 T cell receptor beta chains derived from one specimen sequenced in a study of CD8+CD57+ T cells in acquired aplastic anemia. Genomic DNA provided the template from which TCR beta VDJ and CDR3 profiles were obtained. TCRdb independently ran MiXCR on the reads; one entry per CDR3 protein. The sample holds 150,000 or so distinct CDR3 sequences, around 52% seen once. Only patients with CD8+CD57+ cell expansion on flow cytometry were chosen for sequencing. The specimen was sorted CD4+, CD8+, or CD8+CD57+ T cells (not recorded which) from PBMCs. The receptors were sampled from a human donor with aplastic anemia.

This clonotype occurred a few times. The chain uses TRBV2 and TRBJ2-7, with unresolved D. Trimming cost V 6 bases and J 1 base, with 10 bases left between them. Per the germline V gene, CDR1 is SNHLY and CDR2 is FYNNEI. The CDR3 runs 13 residues. The CDR3 region is CASSSTASYEQYF. CDR3 nucleotides: TGTGCCAGCAGCTCGACGGCATCCTACGAGCAGTACTTC.

This clonotype was detected many times. The rearrangement joins TRBV19 to TRBJ1-5, with TRBD1 as a possible D gene (5 bases). Germline V gene sequence: CDR1 LNHDA, CDR2 SQIVND (reference sequence). The ends were cut back, 7 bases at V and 7 bases at J, with 20 bases in the middle. The CDR3 has 15 residues. The CDR3, as DNA: TGTGCCAGTACCCGCAGTGAAAGGGGAGGACAGCCCCAGCATTTT. Amino acid sequence: CASTRSERGGQPQHF.

The DNA for the CDR3 is TGTGCCAGCAGCTCCCGACAGGGAATAAATTCACCCCTCCACTTT. Its protein product is CASSSRQGINSPLHF. This chain joins TRBV14 and TRBJ1-6; 7 nucleotides align to TRBD1. V gave up 5 bases and J gave up 7 bases; unmatched junction bases: 8. The CDR3 runs to 15 residues. Germline-derived CDR1 and CDR2 are SGHDN and FVKESK.

This clonotype was recorded many times. V is TRBV9 and J is TRBJ2-1, with D perhaps assigned TRBD1 or TRBD2 (5 bases each). The CDR3 loop spans 15 amino acids. Germline CDR1 and CDR2: SGDLS and YYNGEE. V was shortened by 3 bases and J by 5 bases, with 15 bases between the two germline ends. The CDR3 protein is CASSGGWGSHNEQFF. Here the CDR3 DNA reads TGTGCCAGCAGCGGCGGCTGGGGGAGTCACAATGAGCAGTTCTTC.

This rearrangement joins TRBV5-1 to TRBJ2-7; TRBD1 aligns across 10 bases. CDR1 is SGHRS, CDR2 YFSETQ, per germline. The J segment lost 4 bases and the V segment lost 1 base, leaving 8 bases of the junction unmatched. CDR3 length equals 16 residues. The DNA for the CDR3 is TGCGCCAGCAGCTTGTGGCGGGACAGGGGTCAGTACGAGCAGTACTTC. Protein sequence: CASSLWRDRGQYEQYF.

The table lists this clonotype with a few counts. The chain is built from TRBV30 and TRBJ2-1; maybe TRBD2 (6 bases). V was clipped by 1 base and J by 8 bases, with 12 bases between them. CDR3 length: 13 amino acids. Germline V gene data show CDR1 as GTSNPN and CDR2 as SVGIG (reference sequence). CDR3 coding DNA: TGTGCCTGGAGTGGGGATAGCGGTCATGAGCAGTTCTTC. It specifies CAWSGDSGHEQFF.

This chain links TRBV6-1 with TRBJ1-6; tentatively, D is TRBD1 (5 bases). The V and J ends lost 6 bases and 14 bases respectively, with 14 bases between them. The germline CDR1 and CDR2 sequences are MNHNS and SASEGT. The CDR3 spans 12 residues. CDR3 sequence (DNA): TGTGCCAGCAGCCTAGCGGGGCTCACCCTCCACTTT. This sequence encodes CASSLAGLTLHF.

This chain uses TRBV15 with TRBJ1-3; no clear D. The germline gives CDR1 LNHNV, CDR2 YYDKDF (reference sequence). Deletions cut 0 bases from V and 8 bases from J, with 14 bases between. The CDR3 is made up of 15 amino acids. The CDR3 loop reads CATSRDRVGGDTIYF. The CDR3 nucleotides are TGTGCCACCAGCAGAGATAGGGTGGGCGGTGACACCATATATTTT.